The 11 T cell receptor beta chains given below trace back to one sample, sequenced in a study of breast tumors, draining lymph nodes, adjacent tissues. TCRdb redid the calling of the multiplex PCR reads with MiXCR, one entry per CDR3 protein. The table includes 70,000 or so distinct CDR3 sequences, roughly 40% detected once. Specimen: breast tumor tissue. These receptors originate from a female donor with breast cancer. Some clones in this sample may be carry-over from other donors' samples.

Many counts were recorded for this clonotype. Given a much more abundant clone one base away, this may be a read error. The chain is built from TRBV7-2 and TRBJ1-2; 8 bases map to TRBD1. The CDR3 spans 15 residues. Germline V lookup: CDR1 SGHTA, CDR2 FQGNSA. Here the CDR3 reads CASSAGQGGVYGYPF. In DNA form, the CDR3 reads TGTGCCAGCAGCGCCGGACAGGGTGGGGTCTATGGCTACCCCTTC.

This clonotype was observed many times. V usage is TRBV20-1 and J usage is TRBJ2-3; possible D gene TRBD1, 5 bases. There are 12 residues in the CDR3. V was pared by 3 bases and J by 3 bases, with 7 bases between. CDR1 is DFQATT and CDR2 is SNEGSKA in the germline V gene (reference sequence). CDR3 sequence reads: CSARGLTDTQYF. CDR3 nucleotides: TGCAGTGCTAGGGGGCTAACAGATACGCAGTATTTT.

There are a few counts of this clonotype. V gene TRBV24-1 combines with J gene TRBJ2-1; 9 bases map to TRBD2. Trimming removed 6 bases from V and 4 bases from J; junction bases left unmatched: 9. CDR1 KGHDR and CDR2 SFDVKD come from the germline V gene. The CDR3 contains 16 residues. The CDR3 loop is CATSTVAGEVYNEQFF. The CDR3 DNA is TGTGCCACCAGTACTGTAGCGGGAGAGGTGTACAATGAGCAGTTCTTC.

This clonotype turned up a few times. A clone one base away is much larger, so this may be a read error. The rearrangement joins TRBV20-1 to TRBJ1-5, with D uncertain. The V end lost 3 bases, the J end lost 6 bases, and 18 bases lay between the germline ends. The CDR3 runs to 15 residues. Germline values: CDR1 DFQATT, CDR2 SNEGSKA (reference sequence). Here the CDR3 reads CSASQEGRLTQPQHF. CDR3 in DNA: TGCAGTGCTAGCCAGGAAGGGAGACTCACTCAGCCCCAGCATTTT.

This clonotype was recorded at least ten times. CDR3 DNA: TGTGCCAGCAGCCCCCACGGACAGGCCGATGAAAAACTGTTTTTT. Translating it yields CASSPHGQADEKLFF. This sequence joins TRBV9 and TRBJ1-4; the match to TRBD1 covers 7 bases. With 4 bases clipped from V and 6 bases from J, the junction kept 9 bases outside the gene matches. The CDR3 covers 15 residues. The germline V gene encodes CDR1 SGDLS and CDR2 YYNGEE.

This clonotype was seen many times. CDR3 coding DNA: TGTGCCAGCAGCTTGGAAGGGACAGCGGATCAAGAGACCCAGTACTTC. This gives the protein CASSLEGTADQETQYF. The chain employs TRBV5-8 and TRBJ2-5; TRBD1 matches 7 bases. The CDR3 spans 16 residues. In germline, CDR1 is SGHTS, CDR2 YDEGEE. The V and J ends lost 0 bases and 2 bases, in that order; junction bases with no gene match: 7.

To note about this clonotype: This could be a read error, since a much larger clone is one nucleotide away. CDR3 in DNA: TGTGCCAGCAGGGAGGGGAACACTGAAGCTTCCTTT. This translates into CASREGNTEASF. The chain uses TRBV2 and TRBJ1-1, with a possible D match to TRBD1 (5 bases). The CDR3 has 12 amino acids. CDR1 is SNHLY and CDR2 is FYNNEI in the germline V gene.

Details on this clonotype: The junction does not match germline at one end; this may be a read error. The chain is built from TRBV5-1 and TRBJ1-4; TRBD1 is a possible D gene (6 bases). Germline V gene lookup returns CDR1 SGHRS and CDR2 YFSETQ. This CDR3 comprises 13 residues. The CDR3 loop is CASGLAGTRKLFF. CDR3 nucleotides: TGCGCCAGCGGCTTGGCCGGGACACGAAAACTGTTTTTT. The full variable domain, completed using reference TRBV5-1 and TRBJ1-4, is KAGVTQTPRYLIKTRGQQVTLSCSPISGHRSVSWYQQTPGQGLQFLFEYFSETQRNKGNFPGRFSGRQFSNSRSEMNVSTLELGDSALYLCASGLAGTRKLFFGSGTQLSVL.

This clonotype was picked up many times. The chain combines TRBV27 with TRBJ2-5; 8 positions match TRBD2. With V trimmed by 5 bases and J by 5 bases, 10 bases remained unmatched. Germline CDR1 reads MNHEY; CDR2 reads SMNVEV (reference sequence). CDR3 size: 15 residues. CDR3 sequence reads: CASSRRLARGETQYF. For the CDR3, the DNA is TGTGCCAGCAGTCGTAGACTAGCGAGGGGTGAGACCCAGTACTTC.

This clonotype occurred many times. V gene TRBV5-1 combines with J gene TRBJ1-6; tentative D call: TRBD1 (6 bases). The CDR3 spans 15 residues. V lost 6 bases to trimming and J lost 9 bases, with 19 bases between them. Germline V gives CDR1 SGHRS, CDR2 YFSETQ. CDR3: CASIPTPGTLSPLHF. The CDR3 DNA sequence: TGCGCCAGCATCCCCACCCCCGGGACACTTTCACCCCTCCACTTT.

V and J are TRBV13 and TRBJ2-1, with 8 bases aligning to TRBD1. Looked up from germline, CDR1 is PRHDT and CDR2 is FYEKMQ (reference sequence). After removal of 0 bases from V and 3 bases from J, the junction contained 16 bases not matched to a gene. This CDR3 spans 20 amino acids. Here the CDR3 DNA reads TGTGCCAGCAGCTTAGGGACAGGGGTCCCCTTGAACTATGGCTACAATGAGCAGTTCTTC. Amino acids: CASSLGTGVPLNYGYNEQFF.